The rows below give T cell receptor beta chains drawn from one sample of a study of memory CD4+ T cells and cytomegalovirus serostatus. Libraries were prepared by immunoSEQ multiplex PCR; TCRdb keeps only in-frame clonotypes and omits some of them. Among 60,000 to 70,000 clones, about three quarters were seen once, and the ten largest hold 0.53%. Sequenced: memory CD4+ T cells from blood. The source of these receptors is an adult in good health and CMV-seronegative. Some clones in this sample may be carry-over from other donors' samples. Each CDR3 is given with its conserved first and last residue. The D gene is left open where the match is weak. A row's size may be missing; if present it is once, few, many or a size class.

clone size: -
J gene: TRBJ2-4
D gene: -
V gene: TRBV29-1
CDR3 DNA: TGCAGCGCTGGGTACGGAGGATACATTCAGTACTTC
CDR3 protein: CSAGYGGYIQYF

clone size: -
J gene: TRBJ1-2
D gene: TRBD1
V gene: TRBV5-6
CDR3 DNA: TGTGCCAGCAGCTCCTATACCCCCGTGGGGACAGATGGCTACACCTTC
CDR3 protein: CASSSYTPVGTDGYTF

clone size: few
J gene: TRBJ1-1
D gene: -
V gene: TRBV28
CDR3 DNA: TGTGCCAGCAGTTTGGGAGTCCAGAACACTGAAGCTTTCTTT
CDR3 protein: CASSLGVQNTEAFF

clone size: -
J gene: TRBJ2-1
D gene: TRBD1
V gene: TRBV6-4
CDR3 DNA: TGTGCCAGCAGTCAACAGGGGAAGCAGTTCTTC
CDR3 protein: CASSQQGKQFF

clone size: -
J gene: TRBJ1-1
D gene: -
V gene: TRBV6-5
CDR3 DNA: TGTGCCAGCAGTTATGCGGGTGAAGCTTTCTTT
CDR3 protein: CASSYAGEAFF

clone size: -
J gene: TRBJ2-7
D gene: -
V gene: TRBV5-6
CDR3 DNA: TGTGCCAGCAGCTACCGATTCTCCTCCTACGAGCAGTACTTC
CDR3 protein: CASSYRFSSYEQYF

clone size: -
J gene: TRBJ1-2
D gene: -
V gene: TRBV7-2
CDR3 DNA: TGTGCCAGCAGCCCTAATCGAAACTATGGCTACACCTTC
CDR3 protein: CASSPNRNYGYTF

clone size: -
J gene: TRBJ1-2
D gene: -
V gene: TRBV28
CDR3 DNA: TGTGCCAGCAGTTTAGATCAGTCTAACTATGGCTACACCTTC
CDR3 protein: CASSLDQSNYGYTF

clone size: -
J gene: TRBJ1-1
D gene: -
V gene: TRBV7-8
CDR3 DNA: TGTGCCAGCAGCTTAGTCCTCCAGGTGAACACTGAAGCTTTCTTT
CDR3 protein: CASSLVLQVNTEAFF

clone size: -
J gene: TRBJ1-5
D gene: -
V gene: TRBV10-3
CDR3 DNA: TGTGCCATCAGTGAAGGACAGAACAATCAGCCCCAGCATTTT
CDR3 protein: CAISEGQNNQPQHF

clone size: -
J gene: TRBJ1-3
D gene: TRBD1
V gene: TRBV10-2
CDR3 DNA: TGCGCCAGCAGTGCTGCGACAGGGTGGGGAAACACCATATATTTT
CDR3 protein: CASSAATGWGNTIYF

clone size: -
J gene: TRBJ1-5
D gene: TRBD1
V gene: TRBV28
CDR3 DNA: TGTGCCAGCAGCCCGGGACAGGCCCATCAGCCCCAGCATTTT
CDR3 protein: CASSPGQAHQPQHF

clone size: -
J gene: TRBJ1-2
D gene: -
V gene: TRBV30
CDR3 DNA: TGTGCCTGGAGTGTATTAGCCAGCCTTCGAGCTAACTATGGCTACACCTTC
CDR3 protein: CAWSVLASLRANYGYTF

clone size: -
J gene: TRBJ1-6
D gene: -
V gene: TRBV10-3
CDR3 DNA: TGTGCCATCAGTGAGGGGGGATTAGGGTCACCCCTCCACTTT
CDR3 protein: CAISEGGLGSPLHF

clone size: -
J gene: TRBJ2-7
D gene: TRBD2
V gene: TRBV11-2
CDR3 DNA: TGTGCCAGCAGCTTCGCAAGCGGGGCCTGGGAGGGCGAGCAGTACTTC
CDR3 protein: CASSFASGAWEGEQYF

clone size: once
J gene: TRBJ2-5
D gene: -
V gene: TRBV7-9
CDR3 DNA: TGTGCCAGCAGCTTACAGGGGGAGACCCAGTACTTC
CDR3 protein: CASSLQGETQYF

clone size: once
J gene: TRBJ2-1
D gene: TRBD1
V gene: TRBV6-5
CDR3 DNA: TGTGCCAGCAGACAGGGGAGCTACAATGAGCAGTTCTTC
CDR3 protein: CASRQGSYNEQFF

clone size: -
J gene: TRBJ1-4
D gene: TRBD1
V gene: TRBV7-9
CDR3 DNA: TGTGCCAGCAGCTTAGGTGACAGGGGGACTAATGAAAAACTGTTTTTT
CDR3 protein: CASSLGDRGTNEKLFF

clone size: -
J gene: TRBJ2-7
D gene: -
V gene: TRBV6-5
CDR3 DNA: TGTGCCAGCAGTTATGCAACAGGGTCCTACGAGCAGTACTTC
CDR3 protein: CASSYATGSYEQYF

clone size: -
J gene: TRBJ2-7
D gene: -
V gene: TRBV5-1
CDR3 DNA: TGCGCCAGCAGCCCCCAGGCGGGTTACGAGCAGTACTTC
CDR3 protein: CASSPQAGYEQYF

clone size: once
J gene: TRBJ2-3
D gene: -
V gene: TRBV7-2
CDR3 DNA: TGTGCCAGCAGCTTTACCCGACTAGGCACAGATACGCAGTATTTT
CDR3 protein: CASSFTRLGTDTQYF

clone size: -
J gene: TRBJ2-7
D gene: -
V gene: TRBV21-1
CDR3 DNA: TGTGCCAGCAGCAAAGCGGGGTCGGGACAGGGGGCTATGGGGCAGTACTTC
CDR3 protein: CASSKAGSGQGAMGQYF

clone size: -
J gene: TRBJ2-3
D gene: -
V gene: TRBV7-2
CDR3 DNA: TGTGCCAGCAGCCCCAGGGCAGATACGCAGTATTTT
CDR3 protein: CASSPRADTQYF

clone size: -
J gene: TRBJ1-2
D gene: TRBD1
V gene: TRBV7-2
CDR3 DNA: TGTGCCAGCAGGGCAGGGGGCGCGGACGGCTACACCTTC
CDR3 protein: CASRAGGADGYTF

clone size: -
J gene: TRBJ2-1
D gene: -
V gene: TRBV29-1
CDR3 DNA: TGCAGCGTTGGGGCGGGGAAGCGAGGTGAGGGTGAGCAGTTCTTC
CDR3 protein: CSVGAGKRGEGEQFF

clone size: few
J gene: TRBJ1-2
D gene: -
V gene: TRBV10-3
CDR3 DNA: TGTGCCACCTCCGCCCGCGGATCTGGGATTTATGGCTACACCTTC
CDR3 protein: CATSARGSGIYGYTF